The clone carrying this T cell receptor beta chain has only a few counts. These data belong to a study of beta chain features in type 1 diabetes. Expressed TCRB transcripts were sequenced because the isolated RNA had all been reverse transcribed beforehand. TCRdb's table, derived via immunoSEQ multiplex PCR, lists solely in-frame clones and lacks some. The sample has 150,000 or so clones, about a tenth seen once. Cell sorting via CD45RO/CCR7/CD25/CD127/CD95/CD27 was performed to obtain CD4+ naive, central memory, regulatory and stem cell-like memory cells. This CDR3 region has 10 residues. J gave up 7 bases and V 5 bases, and 1 base lay outside the gene matches. The germline CDR1 and CDR2 sequences are DFQATT and SNEGSKA (reference sequence).

The sample taken for sequencing was central memory CD4+ T cells from blood. The receptor was derived from a man aged 18-30 years in good health. The genes are TRBV20-1 and TRBJ2-5, with 7 bases fitting TRBD1. The CDR3 reads CSAHRGTQYF. In nucleotides, the CDR3 is TGCAGTGCTCACAGGGGGACCCAGTACTTC.